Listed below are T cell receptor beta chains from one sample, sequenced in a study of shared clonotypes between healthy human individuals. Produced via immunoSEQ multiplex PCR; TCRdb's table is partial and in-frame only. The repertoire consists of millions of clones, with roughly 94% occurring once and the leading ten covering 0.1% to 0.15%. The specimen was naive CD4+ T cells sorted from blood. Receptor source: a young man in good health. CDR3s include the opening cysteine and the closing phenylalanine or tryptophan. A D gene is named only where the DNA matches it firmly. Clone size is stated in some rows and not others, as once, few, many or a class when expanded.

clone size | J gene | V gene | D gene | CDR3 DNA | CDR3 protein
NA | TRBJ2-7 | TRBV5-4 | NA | TGTGCCAGCAGCGTTCGGGCCAAGGGCTACGAGCAGTACTTC | CASSVRAKGYEQYF
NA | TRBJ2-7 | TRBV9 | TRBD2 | TGTGCCAGCAGCGTTAGTCAGCGGGGGTCCTACGAGCAGTACTTC | CASSVSQRGSYEQYF
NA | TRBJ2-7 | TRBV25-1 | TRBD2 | TGTGCCAGCAGTGGGGGGAAAGGAGCGGGAGGTTACGAGCAGTACTTC | CASSGGKGAGGYEQYF
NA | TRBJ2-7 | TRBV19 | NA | TGTGCCAGTAGGCCCACCTCAGGGCTCTACGAGCAGTACTTC | CASRPTSGLYEQYF
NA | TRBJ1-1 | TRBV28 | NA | TGTGCCAGCATTGGGCCCGGGAACACTGAAGCTTTCTTT | CASIGPGNTEAFF
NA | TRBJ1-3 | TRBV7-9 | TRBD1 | TGTGCCAGCAGCTCGGGACAGGGGACCTCTGGAGACACCATATATTTT | CASSSGQGTSGDTIYF
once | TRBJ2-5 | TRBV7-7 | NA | TGTGCTAGCAGCTCGCAATCGGGGACCCAGTACTTC | CASSSQSGTQYF
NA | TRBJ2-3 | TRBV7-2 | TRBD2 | TGTGCCAGCACCCTAGCGGGGGGACTCGTCACAGATACGCAGTATTTT | CASTLAGGLVTDTQYF
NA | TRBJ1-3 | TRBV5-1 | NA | TGCGCCAGCAGCTTCGATACAAGCTCTGGAAACACCATATATTTT | CASSFDTSSGNTIYF
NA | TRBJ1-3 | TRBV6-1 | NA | TGTGCCAGCAGTGAATCGTCGTGGTATTCCTCTGGAAACACCATATATTTT | CASSESSWYSSGNTIYF
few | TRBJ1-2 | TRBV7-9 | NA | TGTGCCAGCAGCTCGGACAGATTGGGATTGTATGGCTACACCTTC | CASSSDRLGLYGYTF
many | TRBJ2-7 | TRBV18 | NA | TGTGCCAGCTCAGCCCAGGGGCCCGACTACGAGCAGTACTTC | CASSAQGPDYEQYF
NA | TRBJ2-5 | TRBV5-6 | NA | TGTGCCAGCAGCCTTTACCAAGAGACCCAGTACTTC | CASSLYQETQYF
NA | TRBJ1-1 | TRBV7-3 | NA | TGTGCCAGCAGCTTGAATGCGAACACTGAAGCTTTCTTT | CASSLNANTEAFF
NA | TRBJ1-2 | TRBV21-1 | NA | TGTGCCAGCAGCAAAAGGGGTGGCTACACCTTC | CASSKRGGYTF
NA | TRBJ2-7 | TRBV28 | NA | TGTGCCAGCAGCCCTCGGAATGAGCAGTACTTC | CASSPRNEQYF
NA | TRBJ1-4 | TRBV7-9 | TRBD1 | TGTGCCAGCAGCTTAAAGGGACAGTATAATGAAAAACTGTTTTTT | CASSLKGQYNEKLFF
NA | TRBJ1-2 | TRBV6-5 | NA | TGTGCCAGCAGTTTTTCCTGGGGCTATGGCTACACCTTC | CASSFSWGYGYTF
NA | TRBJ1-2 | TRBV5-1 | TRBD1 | TGCGCCAGCAGCCCGGGACAGCGGGTACCTAACTATGGCTACACCTTC | CASSPGQRVPNYGYTF
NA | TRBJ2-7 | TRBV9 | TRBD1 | TGTGCCAGCAGCACACGACAGGGCTTCTACGAGCAGTACTTC | CASSTRQGFYEQYF
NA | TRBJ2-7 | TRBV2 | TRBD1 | TGTGCCACTACGGACCCCGGGACAGGGTCTTACGAGCAGTACTTC | CATTDPGTGSYEQYF
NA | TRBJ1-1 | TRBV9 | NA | TGTGCCAGCAGCGTCGGAGATTTGAACACTGAAGCTTTCTTT | CASSVGDLNTEAFF
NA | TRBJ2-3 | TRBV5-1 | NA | TGCGCCAGCAGCCAACCAACCGGGGCCTCGGGATCAGATACGCAGTATTTT | CASSQPTGASGSDTQYF
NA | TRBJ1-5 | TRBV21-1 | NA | TGTGCCAGCAGCAAAGTGACGGGGGCGGATCAGCCCCAGCATTTT | CASSKVTGADQPQHF
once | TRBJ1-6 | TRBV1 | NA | TGCACCAAACCAGGGGTAGCGCCTCGGGATTCACCCCTCCACTTT | CTKPGVAPRDSPLHF
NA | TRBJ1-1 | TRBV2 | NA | TGTGCCAGACGGGACGGAGCTTTCTTT | CARRDGAFF
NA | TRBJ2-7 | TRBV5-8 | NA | TGTGCCAGCAGTATCACGGGCCTAATCCTGGCGCACGAGCAGTACTTC | CASSITGLILAHEQYF
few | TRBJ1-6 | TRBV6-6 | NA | TGTGCCAGCATGGGGGGGCAAAATTCACCCCTCCACTTT | CASMGGQNSPLHF
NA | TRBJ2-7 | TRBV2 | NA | TGTGCCAGCAGAGCGGGTATGCTCCTCTCCTACGAGCAGTACTTC | CASRAGMLLSYEQYF
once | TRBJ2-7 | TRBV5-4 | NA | TGTGCCAGCAGCGTGTACTCGGGTCGGGAGCAGTACTTC | CASSVYSGREQYF
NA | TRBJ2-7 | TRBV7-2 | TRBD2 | TGTGCCAGCAGCCCCACCCCCCTAGCGGGGAAAACCTACGAGCAGTACTTC | CASSPTPLAGKTYEQYF
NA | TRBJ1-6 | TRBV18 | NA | TGTGCCAGCTCACCAAAGGAGGGAAATTCACCCCTCCACTTT | CASSPKEGNSPLHF
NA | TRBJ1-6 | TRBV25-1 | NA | TGTGCCAGCAGTGAATACGGAGGGAAGAATAATTCACCCCTCCACTTT | CASSEYGGKNNSPLHF
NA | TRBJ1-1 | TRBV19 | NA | TGTGCCAGCAGCCATCCGGGACTTCGGAGGGCGAACACTGAAGCTTTCTTT | CASSHPGLRRANTEAFF
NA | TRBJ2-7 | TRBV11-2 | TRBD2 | TGTGCCAGCAGCTCCCCCGGGCTAGCGGGAGTGAACGAGCAGTACTTC | CASSSPGLAGVNEQYF
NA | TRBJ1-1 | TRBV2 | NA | TGTGCCAGCAGTGTGAGGGGCCTAAACACTGAAGCTTTCTTT | CASSVRGLNTEAFF